These T cell receptor beta chains were read from a single sample in a study of PD-1 blockade in classical Hodgkin lymphoma. The repertoire was sequenced with immunoSEQ multiplex PCR; TCRdb's copy has only in-frame clones and lacks some. This repertoire shows under 20,000 clones, over 80% found once; its top ten account for 25% to 35%. Specimen: peripheral blood mononuclear cells (PBMCs), collected before the second cycle of nivolumab. These receptors were obtained from a human donor with classical Hodgkin lymphoma. Both conserved end residues are part of each CDR3. Fields, in order: CDR3 protein, CDR3 DNA, clone size, J gene, D gene, V gene. A D gene is named only where the DNA matches it firmly. Part of the rows lack a size; the others show once, few, many or a class for expanded clones.

CDR3aa: CASSLGYRSLLLGYTF
CDR3nt: TGTGCCAGCAGCTTAGGGTACCGGTCCCTGCTGTTGGGCTACACCTTC
abundance: once
j_gene: TRBJ1-2
d_gene: -
v_gene: TRBV7-9

CDR3aa: CAWSAGLAGPEETQYF
CDR3nt: TGTGCCTGGAGTGCTGGACTAGCGGGGCCAGAGGAGACCCAGTACTTC
abundance: -
j_gene: TRBJ2-5
d_gene: TRBD2
v_gene: TRBV30

CDR3aa: CASSPGGGGAPDTQYF
CDR3nt: TGTGCCAGCAGCCCCGGAGGCGGGGGGGCCCCAGATACGCAGTATTTT
abundance: -
j_gene: TRBJ2-3
d_gene: TRBD2
v_gene: TRBV7-3

CDR3aa: CASSRGGAENIQYF
CDR3nt: TGCGCCAGCAGCCGCGGGGGGGCCGAGAACATTCAGTACTTC
abundance: -
j_gene: TRBJ2-4
d_gene: TRBD2
v_gene: TRBV4-1

CDR3aa: CASSQGGGKRSPLHF
CDR3nt: TGCGCCAGCAGCCAAGGAGGGGGAAAGAGGTCACCCCTCCACTTT
abundance: -
j_gene: TRBJ1-6
d_gene: -
v_gene: TRBV4-1

CDR3aa: CASSQELLDRRGELFF
CDR3nt: TGCGCCAGCAGCCAAGAACTATTGGACCGAAGGGGGGAGCTGTTTTTT
abundance: -
j_gene: TRBJ2-2
d_gene: -
v_gene: TRBV4-3

CDR3aa: CASSPGQSYEQYF
CDR3nt: TGTGCCAGCAGCCCGGGACAGTCCTACGAGCAGTACTTC
abundance: -
j_gene: TRBJ2-7
d_gene: TRBD1
v_gene: TRBV7-3

CDR3aa: CASSASAGTENTIYF
CDR3nt: TGTGCCAGCAGCGCTTCCGCAGGGACCGAAAACACCATATATTTT
abundance: -
j_gene: TRBJ1-3
d_gene: -
v_gene: TRBV9

CDR3aa: CASSPSPVFVYNEQFF
CDR3nt: TGTGCCAGCTCACCGTCACCGGTGTTCGTCTACAATGAGCAGTTCTTC
abundance: -
j_gene: TRBJ2-1
d_gene: -
v_gene: TRBV18

CDR3aa: CASSGGANPQETQYF
CDR3nt: TGCGCCAGCAGCGGCGGGGCTAATCCCCAAGAGACCCAGTACTTC
abundance: -
j_gene: TRBJ2-5
d_gene: -
v_gene: TRBV5-1

CDR3aa: CASSLTGRRTYEQYF
CDR3nt: TGTGCCAGCAGCCTAACTGGAAGACGGACCTACGAGCAGTACTTC
abundance: -
j_gene: TRBJ2-7
d_gene: -
v_gene: TRBV14

CDR3aa: CASSPGSGNQPQHF
CDR3nt: TGTGCCAGCTCACCCGGATCGGGCAATCAGCCCCAGCATTTT
abundance: once
j_gene: TRBJ1-5
d_gene: -
v_gene: TRBV18

CDR3aa: CASSPGRLTSTDTQYF
CDR3nt: TGTGCCAGCAGCCCCGGACGGCTAACTAGCACAGATACGCAGTATTTT
abundance: -
j_gene: TRBJ2-3
d_gene: -
v_gene: TRBV7-7

CDR3aa: CASSPQGASGNTIYF
CDR3nt: TGTGCCAGCAGCCCACAGGGTGCCTCTGGAAACACCATATATTTT
abundance: few
j_gene: TRBJ1-3
d_gene: -
v_gene: TRBV7-9

CDR3aa: CASSVGTGGGKELFF
CDR3nt: TGTGCCAGCAGCGTAGGGACAGGAGGAGGCAAGGAGCTGTTTTTT
abundance: -
j_gene: TRBJ2-2
d_gene: TRBD1
v_gene: TRBV9

CDR3aa: CASSFEDSYNEQFF
CDR3nt: TGCGCCAGCAGCTTTGAGGACAGTTACAATGAGCAGTTCTTC
abundance: -
j_gene: TRBJ2-1
d_gene: -
v_gene: TRBV5-1

CDR3aa: CASSARYQPQHF
CDR3nt: TGTGCCAGTAGTGCTCGATATCAGCCCCAGCATTTT
abundance: -
j_gene: TRBJ1-5
d_gene: -
v_gene: TRBV19

CDR3aa: CASSFLVVAGMNSPLHF
CDR3nt: TGTGCCAGCAGTTTTTTAGTCGTCGCGGGGATGAATTCACCCCTCCACTTT
abundance: -
j_gene: TRBJ1-6
d_gene: -
v_gene: TRBV27

CDR3aa: CASSTLRDRVGGDNQPQHF
CDR3nt: TGTGCCAGCAGCACCCTCCGGGACAGGGTAGGGGGGGACAATCAGCCCCAGCATTTT
abundance: once
j_gene: TRBJ1-5
d_gene: TRBD1
v_gene: TRBV27

CDR3aa: CASSLSLAGARGTDTQYF
CDR3nt: TGTGCCAGCAGCTTAAGCCTAGCGGGGGCCCGGGGCACAGATACGCAGTATTTT
abundance: -
j_gene: TRBJ2-3
d_gene: TRBD2
v_gene: TRBV7-2

CDR3aa: CASSQRQGSSTDTQYF
CDR3nt: TGTGCCAGCAGCCAGAGACAGGGTTCTAGCACAGATACGCAGTATTTT
abundance: -
j_gene: TRBJ2-3
d_gene: TRBD1
v_gene: TRBV11-3

CDR3aa: CSVEAGGGYSGYTF
CDR3nt: TGCAGCGTGGAAGCAGGGGGCGGATACTCCGGCTACACCTTC
abundance: -
j_gene: TRBJ1-2
d_gene: TRBD1
v_gene: TRBV29-1